Presented here are 10 T cell receptor beta chains from one specimen sequenced in a study of cytomegalovirus exposure and HLA in healthy donors. The PCR ran on 60 Vbeta and 13 Jbeta primers. The assay was immunoSEQ multiplex PCR, and TCRdb's table has in-frame clones only and misses some. The data show roughly 130,000 clones, with just over 75% seen just once and approximately 1.7% held by the top ten. The sequencing sample was made of PBMCs. The receptors were gathered from a woman in her forties or fifties in good health and CMV-seronegative.

The chain links TRBV9 to TRBJ2-7; tentative D call: TRBD2 (6 bases). The germline V gene has CDR1 SGDLS and CDR2 YYNGEE. The V end was cut by 3 bases, the J end by 6 bases, with 10 bases between. CDR3 length equals 12 residues. The CDR3 DNA reads as TGTGCCAGCAGCGGGGCGCGGGGCGAGCAGTACTTC. Protein sequence: CASSGARGEQYF.

The chain joins TRBV7-9 to TRBJ2-7, with 8 positions matching TRBD2. The CDR3 has 16 amino acids. The germline gives CDR1 SEHNR, CDR2 FQNEAQ (reference sequence). Trimming removed 0 bases from V and 6 bases from J; junction bases left unmatched: 10. CDR3 DNA: TGTGCCAGCAGCTTAGCGTCTAGCGGGCCGCCTGGCGAGCAGTACGTC. It translates to CASSLASSGPPGEQYV.

The chain combines TRBV9 with TRBJ2-1; D possibly corresponds to TRBD2 (5 bases). Germline CDR1 and CDR2: SGDLS and YYNGEE. This CDR3 has 12 amino acids. V was pared by 0 bases and J by 9 bases, with 7 bases between. The CDR3 nucleotides are TGTGCCAGCAGCGTAGGGGAGATTGAGCAGTTCTTC. This translates into CASSVGEIEQFF. Together with reference TRBV9 and TRBJ2-1, the CDR3 gives the full variable domain: DSGVTQTPKHLITATGQRVTLRCSPRSGDLSVYWYQQSLDQGLQFLIQYYNGEERAKGNILERFSAQQFPDLHSELNLSSLELGDSALYFCASSVGEIEQFFGPGTRLTVL.

This chain links TRBV6-6 with TRBJ1-2, with 11 nucleotides matching TRBD1. This CDR3 has 15 amino acids. Germline CDR1 is MNHNY and CDR2 is SVGAGI (reference sequence). V shed 6 bases and J 3 bases; nucleotides not matched to a gene: 6. CDR3 bases: TGTGCCAGCAGGAGGACAGGGGGCGCGGACTATGGCTACACCTTC. This encodes CASRRTGGADYGYTF.

The V call is TRBV7-9, the J call TRBJ2-2; TRBD1 aligns across 7 bases. This CDR3 is 14 amino acids long. Trimming removed 5 bases from V and 6 bases from J; junction bases left unmatched: 6. CDR1 and CDR2 (germline): SEHNR, FQNEAQ (reference sequence). The CDR3 coding sequence is TGTGCCAGCAGCCACCCTGGACAGGCCGGGGAGCTGTTTTTT. This translates into CASSHPGQAGELFF.

V usage is TRBV19 and J usage is TRBJ1-5; 7 bases are a match to TRBD1. This CDR3 contains 15 residues. Unmatched junction bases numbered 10, after V lost 6 bases and J lost 5 bases. The germline gives CDR1 LNHDA, CDR2 SQIVND (reference sequence). CDR3 region: CASRQTGRRDQPQHF. Written as DNA, the CDR3 is TGTGCCAGTAGGCAGACAGGGAGGAGGGATCAGCCCCAGCATTTT.

This chain joins TRBV7-2 and TRBJ1-2; no firm D call. CDR1 is SGHTA and CDR2 is FQGNSA in the germline V gene. V gave up 7 bases and J gave up 3 bases, with 12 bases separating them. The CDR3 extends over 13 amino acids. In DNA, the CDR3 is TGTGCCAGCACTCAACCAGTCGACTATGGCTACACCTTC. Its translation is CASTQPVDYGYTF.

The chain uses TRBV11-3 and TRBJ2-2; 9 bases are shared with TRBD2. Germline lookup yields CDR1 SGHNT and CDR2 YENEEA. Trimming cost V 1 base and J 5 bases; bases outside gene matches: 8. The length of the CDR3 is 17 residues. The CDR3 DNA reads as TGTGCCAGCAGCTTAGCCGCGGGACTAGCAGCAACCGGGGAGCTGTTTTTT. The encoded protein is CASSLAAGLAATGELFF. The full variable domain, completed using reference TRBV11-3 and TRBJ2-2, is EAGVVQSPRYKIIEKKQPVAFWCNPISGHNTLYWYLQNLGQGPELLIRYENEEAVDDSQLPKDRFSAERLKGVDSTLKIQPAELGDSAVYLCASSLAAGLAATGELFFGEGSRLTVL.

The chain employs TRBV7-9 and TRBJ2-3, with TRBD1 as a possible D gene (6 bases). Trimming took 1 base from V and 4 from J, leaving 15 bases between them. CDR1 SEHNR and CDR2 FQNEAQ come from the germline V gene (reference sequence). CDR3 length: 16 residues. The CDR3 DNA reads TGTGCCAGCAGCTTAGGCAGGGGCGACATGGCAGATACGCAGTATTTT. Its translation: CASSLGRGDMADTQYF.

This chain uses TRBV30 with TRBJ2-3; 7 bases agree with TRBD1. The junction had 9 bases not matched to a gene; V was cut back by 4 bases and J by 8 bases. CDR1 is GTSNPN and CDR2 is SVGIG in the germline V gene (reference sequence). There are 13 residues in the CDR3. CDR3 in DNA: TGTGCCTGGAACAACAGGGGATCAGGTACGCAGTATTTT. This translates into CAWNNRGSGTQYF.